One and the same sample provided the 18 T cell receptor beta chains below, sequenced in a study of cytomegalovirus exposure and HLA in healthy donors. The PCR employed 60 Vbeta primers together with 13 Jbeta primers. Clones were read by immunoSEQ multiplex PCR, and TCRdb kept only the in-frame ones, dropping some. The sample shows roughly 180,000 clones, roughly 79% of them seen only once. Sequencing was performed on PBMCs. These receptors were taken from a male donor in good health and CMV-seronegative.

This chain links TRBV11-2 with TRBJ2-3; 7 bases are shared with TRBD1. This CDR3 spans 16 amino acids. Germline CDR1 is SGHAT and CDR2 is FQNNGV. With 5 bases clipped from V and 2 bases from J, the junction kept 10 bases outside the gene matches. The CDR3 DNA reads TGTGCCAGCAGCCCCACGACAGGGATACCCACAGATACGCAGTATTTT. Residues: CASSPTTGIPTDTQYF.

The chain combines TRBV28 with TRBJ2-1; D perhaps matches TRBD2 (5 bases). CDR1 MDHEN and CDR2 SYDVKM come from the germline V gene. This CDR3 region has 13 residues. V shed 8 bases and J shed 5 bases, with 13 bases lying between them. CDR3 protein: CASSTPGNNEQFF. The CDR3 DNA sequence: TGTGCCAGCTCCACCCCGGGAAACAATGAGCAGTTCTTC.

The V gene is TRBV28, the J gene TRBJ2-3, with D uncertain. Looked up from germline, CDR1 is MDHEN and CDR2 is SYDVKM. Trimming shortened V by 4 bases and J by 13 bases, and 9 bases separated the two germline ends. This CDR3 has 10 residues. The CDR3 protein is CASSSLRKYF. The CDR3 DNA follows: TGTGCCAGCAGTTCCCTGAGGAAGTATTTT.

The CDR3: CASSIVSRGSNQPQHF. CDR3 coding DNA: TGTGCCAGTAGTATAGTCAGCAGGGGAAGCAATCAGCCCCAGCATTTT. The rearrangement links TRBV19 to TRBJ1-5, with a possible D match to TRBD1 (6 bases). V was clipped by 1 base and J by 1 base, with 11 bases between them. This CDR3 has 16 residues. The V gene's germline CDR1 is LNHDA and CDR2 SQIVND (reference sequence).

This clone was observed a few times. The chain employs TRBV7-2 and TRBJ1-5, with no clear D. Trimming removed 1 base from V and 7 bases from J, with 14 bases in between. The germline CDR1 and CDR2 sequences are SGHTA and FQGNSA. CDR3 length: 15 amino acids. DNA for the CDR3: TGTGCCAGCAGCTTAGTCCAGAACGCCGAACAGCCCCAGCATTTT. As protein: CASSLVQNAEQPQHF. The whole variable domain, filled in from reference TRBV7-2 and TRBJ1-5, reads GAGVSQSPSNKVTEKGKDVELRCDPISGHTALYWYRQSLGQGLEFLIYFQGNSAPDKSGLPSDRFSAERTGGSVSTLTIQRTQQEDSAVYLCASSLVQNAEQPQHFGDGTRLSIL.

J is TRBJ1-2 and V is TRBV6-1; weak D call: TRBD1 (5 bases). Per the germline V gene, CDR1 is MNHNS and CDR2 is SASEGT. The V end lost 6 bases, the J end lost 7 bases, and 15 bases lay between the germline ends. The CDR3 has 13 amino acids. CDR3 nucleotides: TGTGCCAGCAGCTTCCGGGCCCAGGGTGGCTACACCTTC. This translates into CASSFRAQGGYTF.

This rearrangement joins TRBV30 to TRBJ2-1; D possibly corresponds to TRBD2 (6 bases). CDR3 length: 14 residues. Looked up from germline, CDR1 is GTSNPN and CDR2 is SVGIG (reference sequence). V lost 4 bases and J lost 6, with 16 bases in between. The CDR3 DNA reads TGTGCCTGGAAAAATCCGGCGGGACTCAATGAGCAGTTCTTC. It codes for CAWKNPAGLNEQFF.

The V call is TRBV6-5, the J call TRBJ2-7, with 9 bases lining up with TRBD2. CDR1 is MNHEY and CDR2 is SVGAGI in the germline V gene. The CDR3 runs 14 residues. J was trimmed by 9 bases and V by 6 bases; bases with no gene match: 12. The CDR3 DNA follows: TGTGCCAGCAGACCCGGGATGACTAGCGGAGGGCAGTACTTC. Translating gives CASRPGMTSGGQYF.

This clone was recorded a few times. This chain uses TRBV6-5 with TRBJ1-2; D is possibly TRBD1 (6 bases). Trimming left V 5 bases short and J 9 bases short, with 22 bases between. From germline, CDR1 is MNHEY and CDR2 SVGAGI. The CDR3 covers 15 residues. The CDR3 loop is CASSASDSAFGSYTF. The CDR3 DNA follows: TGTGCCAGCAGTGCTTCGGACAGCGCTTTCGGAAGCTACACCTTC.

The count of this clone is one. This chain joins TRBV6-6 and TRBJ2-1; 9 bases agree with TRBD1. CDR1 is MNHNY and CDR2 is SVGAGI in the germline V gene (reference sequence). The CDR3 length is 16 residues. Unmatched junction bases numbered 6, after V lost 1 base and J lost 5 bases. CDR3 coding DNA: TGTGCCAGCAGTTACTGGGGGACAGGGCTCGACAATGAGCAGTTCTTC. Translated: CASSYWGTGLDNEQFF.

The chain employs TRBV5-1 and TRBJ2-1; no definite D call. From germline, CDR1 is SGHRS and CDR2 YFSETQ. With 0 bases removed from V and 6 bases from J, the gap between germline ends came to 7 bases. The CDR3 has 13 residues. CDR3 sequence reads: CASSLGSVNEQFF. The CDR3 coding sequence is TGCGCCAGCAGCTTGGGGAGCGTCAATGAGCAGTTCTTC. Complete variable domain (other parts from reference TRBV5-1 and TRBJ2-1): KAGVTQTPRYLIKTRGQQVTLSCSPISGHRSVSWYQQTPGQGLQFLFEYFSETQRNKGNFPGRFSGRQFSNSRSEMNVSTLELGDSALYLCASSLGSVNEQFFGPGTRLTVL.

This rearrangement joins TRBV15 to TRBJ2-1; possibly TRBD2 for D (6 bases). Per germline, CDR1 LNHNV and CDR2 YYDKDF (reference sequence). Deletions cut 0 bases from V and 7 bases from J, with 10 bases between. CDR3 length equals 14 residues. CDR3 residues: CATSRDRSGNEQFF. As DNA, the CDR3 is TGTGCCACCAGCAGAGATCGAAGCGGGAATGAGCAGTTCTTC.

This clone occurred a few times. The CDR3 nucleotides are TGTGCCAGCAGCTCACCGGGACTAGCCTACGAGCAGTACTTC. Translation gives CASSSPGLAYEQYF. The chain has TRBV4-2 and TRBJ2-7; 8 nucleotides match TRBD2. V lost 5 bases, J lost 2 bases, and 5 bases stayed unmatched. The germline CDR1 and CDR2 sequences are LGHNA and YNFKEQ. This CDR3 is built from 14 residues.

To note about this clone: Mismatch with germline at one junction end may stem from a read error. The chain uses TRBV7-9 and TRBJ1-2; D is possibly TRBD1 (5 bases). This CDR3 region has 12 residues. CDR1 SEHNR and CDR2 FQNEAQ come from the germline V gene (reference sequence). CDR3 region: CSSSRSGDGYTF. As DNA, the CDR3 is TGTTCCAGCAGCCGGTCGGGGGATGGCTACACCTTC.

CDR3 nucleotides: TGTGCCTGGAGTGTTGGGACAGGGAAACAGCCCCAGCATTTT. Translated: CAWSVGTGKQPQHF. The chain uses TRBV30 and TRBJ1-5, with TRBD1 identical over 9 bases. The CDR3 totals 14 residues. The germline CDR1 and CDR2 sequences are GTSNPN and SVGIG (reference sequence). The junction had 4 bases not matched to a gene; V was cut back by 0 bases and J by 7 bases. Drawing the rest from reference TRBV30 and TRBJ1-5, the complete variable domain is SQTIHQWPATLVQPVGSPLSLECTVEGTSNPNLYWYRQAAGRGLQLLFYSVGIGQISSEVPQNLSASRPQDRQFILSSKKLLLSDSGFYLCAWSVGTGKQPQHFGDGTRLSIL.

This clone was detected only a few times. The V and J genes are TRBV7-9 and TRBJ2-3; 7 positions agree with TRBD1. The germline V gene has CDR1 SEHNR and CDR2 FQNEAQ (reference sequence). V gave up 4 bases and J gave up 0 bases; unmatched junction bases: 4. The CDR3 consists of 15 residues. CDR3 sequence: CASSSGDSSTDTQYF. CDR3 nucleotides: TGTGCCAGCAGCTCCGGGGACAGTAGCACAGATACGCAGTATTTT.

The chain carries TRBV7-9 and TRBJ2-5; 7 nucleotides line up with TRBD1. The J call is in doubt because the DNA end fits TRBJ2-7 better. The CDR3 sequence is 13 residues long. From germline, CDR1 is SEHNR and CDR2 FQNEAQ (reference sequence). The CDR3 reads CASSSVGGVEQYF. CDR3 bases: TGTGCCAGCAGCTCAGTAGGGGGCGTCGAGCAGTACTTC.

This sequence joins TRBV7-9 and TRBJ1-4; 7 bases fit TRBD1. The ends lost 5 bases at V and 14 bases at J; junction bases unmatched: 11. This CDR3 is built from 13 residues. The V gene's germline CDR1 is SEHNR and CDR2 FQNEAQ (reference sequence). The CDR3 is CASSRSGTDILFF. The CDR3 nucleotides read TGTGCCAGCAGCCGTAGTGGGACAGACATTCTGTTTTTT.